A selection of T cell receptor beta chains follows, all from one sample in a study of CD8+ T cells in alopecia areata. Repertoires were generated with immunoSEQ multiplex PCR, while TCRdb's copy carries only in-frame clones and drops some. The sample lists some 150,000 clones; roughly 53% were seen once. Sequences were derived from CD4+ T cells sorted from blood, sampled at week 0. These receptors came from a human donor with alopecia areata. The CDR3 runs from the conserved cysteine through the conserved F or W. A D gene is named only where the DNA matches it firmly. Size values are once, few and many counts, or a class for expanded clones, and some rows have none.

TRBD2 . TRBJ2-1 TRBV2 CASSGDSGGHNEQFF TGTGCCAGCAGTGGGGATAGCGGGGGGCACAATGAGCAGTTCTTC
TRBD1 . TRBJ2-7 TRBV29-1 CSVRTGGRYEQYF TGCAGCGTCCGGACAGGGGGCAGGTACGAGCAGTACTTC
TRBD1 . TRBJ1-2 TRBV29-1 CSAQTGGSNYGYTF TGCAGCGCCCAGACAGGGGGGTCGAACTATGGCTACACCTTC
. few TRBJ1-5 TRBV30 CAWSVRKAQPQHF TGTGCCTGGAGTGTACGGAAGGCGCAGCCCCAGCATTTT
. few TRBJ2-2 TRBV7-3 CASAVGGANTGELFF TGTGCCAGCGCGGTAGGGGGAGCGAACACCGGGGAGCTGTTTTTT
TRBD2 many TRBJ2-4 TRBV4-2 CASSQDRASGLGAKNIQYF TGTGCCAGCAGCCAAGATAGGGCTAGCGGGCTCGGAGCCAAAAACATTCAGTACTTC
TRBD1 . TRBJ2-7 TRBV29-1 CSPRDRSDYEQYF TGCAGCCCGAGGGACAGATCTGACTACGAGCAGTACTTC
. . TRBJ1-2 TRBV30 CAWSPLRYGYTF TGTGCCTGGAGTCCCCTCCGCTATGGCTACACCTTC
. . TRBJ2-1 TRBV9 CASSPGRGTYNEQFF TGTGCCAGCAGCCCCGGACGAGGTACCTACAATGAGCAGTTCTTC
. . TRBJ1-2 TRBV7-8 CASSLGTRDGYTF TGTGCCAGCAGCTTAGGAACACGGGATGGCTACACCTTC
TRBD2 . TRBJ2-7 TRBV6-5 CASSNSGGLYEQYF TGTGCCAGCAGCAATAGCGGGGGCCTCTACGAGCAGTACTTC
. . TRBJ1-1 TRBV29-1 CSGQVHTEAFF TGCAGCGGACAGGTGCACACTGAAGCTTTCTTT
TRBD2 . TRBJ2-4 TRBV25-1 CASSDFARERDIQYF TGTGCCAGCAGTGACTTTGCGCGGGAGCGGGACATTCAGTACTTC